This T cell receptor beta chain was found in a study of blood T cell repertoires in COVID-19 (dated by TCRdb to the early 2020s). Study-wide context: Collaborator samples came from the United States, Italy and Spain and covered acute and convalescent phases of COVID-19. The material from the prospective study consisted of cDNA or gDNA derived from T cells, B-cell-depleted T cells, or PBMCs. Subjects who had been exposed to COVID-19, were actively infected with it, or had recovered from it provided the deeply sampled blood TCRbeta repertoires that made up the dataset. The repertoires were released in a freely available public database meant as a resource for research on the immune response to SARS-CoV-2. Samples came from the ongoing ImmuneRACE study (first 160 participants) plus 1,254 subjects from 6 global collaborators. Nearly every sample came with metadata listing a de-identified subject ID, COVID-19 status, age in years and sex. Where available, HLA class I and class II types were taken from metadata supplied by the sample provider and were not determined by assay-based typing. The paper as a whole reports these results and caveats: Clinical and demographic metadata were provided uncurated, with the amount varying by source and participant.

This clone was recorded once. The antigen it binds to is not known. Base qualities are not at hand, and no much larger clone is one base apart. Each collaborating institution followed its own protocols to collect whole blood in K2EDTA tubes. For TCRbeta analysis, collaborator samples were shipped as frozen whole blood, as isolated PBMCs, or as DNA extracted from either sample type. Taken from cysteine to phenylalanine, the CDR3 has 15 residues. Left in the record is the CDR3 DNA by itself, 45 bases read in frame from the first base. The germline V end is reduced by 0 bases and the J end by 5 bases; junction bases left unmatched: 4. The immunoSEQ Assay, a bias-controlled multiplex PCR, was used to amplify TCRbeta CDR3 regions from genomic DNA. For the original study's pipeline: The number of nucleated cells in each sample was estimated by amplification of reference gene primers within the assay. To quantify the absolute abundance of each unique TCRbeta CDR3 rearrangement, sequence reads were collapsed and filtered. For each sample, productive Simpson clonality was calculated as the square root of Simpson's diversity index across productive rearrangements. Held by TCRdb, this immuneACCESS table contains in-frame sequences only and omits some clones. Under half of the omission traces to an unresolved V gene where checked; the cause of the rest is unknown. D and trimming come from the DNA, and the V and J calls and clone size come from that table. Recorded for this sample are 60,000 or so clones; over 80% of them occurred a single time. The ten largest make up roughly 7.6% of the sample.

In this chain, TRBV23-1 is recombined with TRBJ1-3; a stretch of 7 junction bases matches TRBD1. TRBV23-1 is labeled an ORF, and its function is uncertain. The specimen sequenced was peripheral blood. The source is a human donor with active COVID-19. The donor label of this sample is uncertain. Here is the DNA: TGCGCCAGCAGTCAATCTCAACAGGGGAGAAACACCATATATTTT. The translation is CASSQSQQGRNTIYF.